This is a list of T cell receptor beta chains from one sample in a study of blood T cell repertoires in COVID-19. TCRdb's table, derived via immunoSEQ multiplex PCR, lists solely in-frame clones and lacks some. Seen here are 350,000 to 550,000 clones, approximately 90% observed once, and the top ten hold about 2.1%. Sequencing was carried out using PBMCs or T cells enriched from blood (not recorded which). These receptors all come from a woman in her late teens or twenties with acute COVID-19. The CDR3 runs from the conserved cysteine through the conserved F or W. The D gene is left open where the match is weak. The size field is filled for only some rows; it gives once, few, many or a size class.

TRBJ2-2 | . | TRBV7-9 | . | CASSLQGTGELFF | TGTGCCAGCAGCTTGCAGGGGACCGGGGAGCTGTTTTTT
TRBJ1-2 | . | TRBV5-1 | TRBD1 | CASSSTGTGDGYTF | TGCGCCAGCAGCTCCACCGGGACAGGGGATGGCTACACCTTC
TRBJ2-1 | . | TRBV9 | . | CASSVVGQGGVDEQFF | TGTGCCAGCAGCGTAGTAGGTCAGGGTGGCGTGGATGAGCAGTTCTTC
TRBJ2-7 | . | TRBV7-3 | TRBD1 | CASSWDRGREQYF | TGTGCCAGCAGCTGGGACAGGGGGCGGGAGCAGTACTTC
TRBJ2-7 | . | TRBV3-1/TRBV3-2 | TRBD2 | CASSQRAGPDYEQYF | TGTGCCAGCAGCCAAAGAGCGGGACCCGACTACGAGCAGTACTTC
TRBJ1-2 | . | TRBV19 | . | CASSRGGGGLNYGYTF | TGTGCCAGTAGTAGGGGAGGTGGAGGACTTAACTATGGCTACACCTTC
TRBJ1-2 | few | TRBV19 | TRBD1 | CASSGTGRRGYTF | TGTGCCAGTAGTGGGACAGGCAGGAGGGGCTACACCTTC
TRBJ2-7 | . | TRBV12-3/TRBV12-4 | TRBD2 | CASTTSGDMEQYF | TGTGCCAGTACGACTAGCGGGGACATGGAGCAGTACTTC
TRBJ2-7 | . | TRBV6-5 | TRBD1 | CASSYGDRGYEQYF | TGTGCCAGCAGTTACGGGGACAGGGGGTACGAGCAGTACTTC
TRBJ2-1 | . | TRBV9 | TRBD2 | CASSAGSSGNYNEQFF | TGTGCCAGCAGCGCAGGGTCGAGCGGGAATTACAATGAGCAGTTCTTC
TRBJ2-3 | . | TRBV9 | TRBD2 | CASSLGGLGSDTQYF | TGTGCCAGCAGCCTTGGGGGACTAGGTTCTGATACGCAGTATTTT
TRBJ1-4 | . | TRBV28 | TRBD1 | CASITPGRGRRTNEKLFF | TGTGCCAGCATAACCCCCGGCAGGGGGCGAAGAACTAATGAAAAACTGTTTTTT
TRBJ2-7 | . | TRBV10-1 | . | CASSESPTGYEQYF | TGCGCCAGCAGTGAATCCCCGACTGGTTACGAGCAGTACTTC
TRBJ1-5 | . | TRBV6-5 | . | CASRLRLGGNQPQHF | TGTGCCAGCAGACTAAGATTAGGGGGCAATCAGCCCCAGCATTTT
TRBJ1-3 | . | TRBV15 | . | CATSRDARGSGNTIYF | TGTGCCACCAGCAGAGACGCGCGGGGTTCGGGAAACACCATATATTTT
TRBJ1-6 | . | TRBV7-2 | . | CASSLLWQGGGSPLHF | TGTGCCAGCAGCTTACTATGGCAGGGAGGAGGTTCACCCCTCCACTTT
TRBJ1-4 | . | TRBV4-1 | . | CASSQDSQGSEKLFF | TGCGCCAGCAGCCAAGATTCCCAGGGGAGTGAAAAACTGTTTTTT